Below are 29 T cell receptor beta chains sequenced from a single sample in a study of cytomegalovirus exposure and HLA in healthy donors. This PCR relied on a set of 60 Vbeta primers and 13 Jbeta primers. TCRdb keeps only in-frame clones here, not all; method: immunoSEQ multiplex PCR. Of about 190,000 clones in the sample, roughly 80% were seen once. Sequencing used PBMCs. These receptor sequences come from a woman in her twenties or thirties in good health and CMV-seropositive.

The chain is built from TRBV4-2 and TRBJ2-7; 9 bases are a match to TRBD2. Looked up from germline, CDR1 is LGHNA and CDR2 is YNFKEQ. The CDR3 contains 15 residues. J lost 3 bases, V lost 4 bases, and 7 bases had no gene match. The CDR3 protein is CASSRGLASNYEQYF. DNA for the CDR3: TGTGCCAGCAGCCGAGGACTAGCGAGCAACTACGAGCAGTACTTC.

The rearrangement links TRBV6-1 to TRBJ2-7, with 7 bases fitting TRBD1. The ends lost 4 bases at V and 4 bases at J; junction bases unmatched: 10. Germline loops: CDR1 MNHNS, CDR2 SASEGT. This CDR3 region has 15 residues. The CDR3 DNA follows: TGTGCCAGCAGTGTGTCTACGGGACAGTGGTACGAGCAGTACTTC. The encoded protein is CASSVSTGQWYEQYF.

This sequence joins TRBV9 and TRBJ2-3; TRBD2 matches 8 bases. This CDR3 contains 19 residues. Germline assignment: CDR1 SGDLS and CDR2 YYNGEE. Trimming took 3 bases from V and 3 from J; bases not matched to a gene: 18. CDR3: CASSAGGVAGWRQTDTQYF. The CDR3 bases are TGTGCCAGCAGCGCCGGTGGGGTAGCGGGGTGGCGCCAAACAGATACGCAGTATTTT.

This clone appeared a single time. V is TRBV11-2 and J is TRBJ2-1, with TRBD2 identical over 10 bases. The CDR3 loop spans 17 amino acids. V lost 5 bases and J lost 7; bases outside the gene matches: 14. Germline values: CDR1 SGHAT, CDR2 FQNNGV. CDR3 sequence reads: CASSHISGGPVRNEQFF. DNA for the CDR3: TGTGCCAGCAGCCACATTAGCGGGGGGCCGGTTAGGAATGAGCAGTTCTTC.

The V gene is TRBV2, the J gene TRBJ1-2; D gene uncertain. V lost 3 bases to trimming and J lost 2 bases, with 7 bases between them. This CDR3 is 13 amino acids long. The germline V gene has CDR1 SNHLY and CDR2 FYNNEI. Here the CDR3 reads CASSDRRNYGYTF. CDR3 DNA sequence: TGTGCCAGCAGTGACCGTCGGAACTATGGCTACACCTTC.

The CDR3 DNA reads TGTGCCAGCAGTAGGGGACTAGCGGGAGAGACCCAGTACTTC. Protein product: CASSRGLAGETQYF. This chain uses TRBV6-5 with TRBJ2-5; 12 bases align to TRBD2. The CDR3 consists of 14 residues. V lost 5 bases to trimming and J lost 4 bases; unmatched junction nucleotides: 2. The germline V gene has CDR1 MNHEY and CDR2 SVGAGI.

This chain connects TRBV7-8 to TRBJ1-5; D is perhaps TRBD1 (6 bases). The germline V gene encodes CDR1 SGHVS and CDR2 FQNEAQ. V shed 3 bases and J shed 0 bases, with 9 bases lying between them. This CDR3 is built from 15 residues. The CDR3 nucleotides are TGTGCCAGCAGCTTTACAGGGAATAGCAATCAGCCCCAGCATTTT. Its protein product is CASSFTGNSNQPQHF.

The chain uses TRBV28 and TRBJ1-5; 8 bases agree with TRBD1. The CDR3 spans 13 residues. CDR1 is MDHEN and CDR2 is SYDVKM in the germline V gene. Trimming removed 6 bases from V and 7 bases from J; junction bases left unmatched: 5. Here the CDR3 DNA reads TGTGCCAGCAGGGGGACAGGCAGACAGCCCCAGCATTTT. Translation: CASRGTGRQPQHF.

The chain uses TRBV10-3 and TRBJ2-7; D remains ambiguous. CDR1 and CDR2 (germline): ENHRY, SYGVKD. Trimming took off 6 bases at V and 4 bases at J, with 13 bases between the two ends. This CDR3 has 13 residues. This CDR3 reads CAISPTEDYEQYF. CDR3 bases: TGTGCCATCAGCCCCACAGAAGATTACGAGCAGTACTTC.

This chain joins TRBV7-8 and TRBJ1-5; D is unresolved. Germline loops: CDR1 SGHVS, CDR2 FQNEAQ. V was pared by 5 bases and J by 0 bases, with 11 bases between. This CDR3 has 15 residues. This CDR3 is CASSRYSGSNQPQHF. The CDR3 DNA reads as TGTGCCAGCAGCCGCTACTCGGGTAGCAATCAGCCCCAGCATTTT.

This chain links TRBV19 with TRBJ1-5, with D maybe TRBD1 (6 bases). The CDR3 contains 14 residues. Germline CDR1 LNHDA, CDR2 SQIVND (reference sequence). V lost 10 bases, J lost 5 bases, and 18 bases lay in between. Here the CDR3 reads CATSPGGLDQPQHF. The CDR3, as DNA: TGTGCCACCTCACCGGGGGGCTTGGATCAGCCCCAGCATTTT.

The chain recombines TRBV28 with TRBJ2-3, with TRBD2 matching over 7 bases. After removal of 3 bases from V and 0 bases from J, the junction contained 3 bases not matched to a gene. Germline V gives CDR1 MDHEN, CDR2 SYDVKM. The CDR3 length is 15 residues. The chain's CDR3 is CASSFRGVSTDTQYF. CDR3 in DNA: TGTGCCAGCAGTTTTCGGGGGGTTAGCACAGATACGCAGTATTTT.

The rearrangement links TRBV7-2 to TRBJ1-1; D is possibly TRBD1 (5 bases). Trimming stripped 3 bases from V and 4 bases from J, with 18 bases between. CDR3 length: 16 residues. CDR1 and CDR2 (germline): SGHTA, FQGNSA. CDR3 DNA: TGTGCCAGCAGCTTTCAGGCACCCATCGGGGGCACTGAAGCTTTCTTT. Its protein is CASSFQAPIGGTEAFF.

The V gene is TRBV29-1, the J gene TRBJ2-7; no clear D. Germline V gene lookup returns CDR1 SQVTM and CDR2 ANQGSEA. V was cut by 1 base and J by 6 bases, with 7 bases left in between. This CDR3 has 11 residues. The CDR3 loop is CSVEGAGEQYF. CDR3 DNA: TGCAGCGTTGAAGGGGCTGGCGAGCAGTACTTC.

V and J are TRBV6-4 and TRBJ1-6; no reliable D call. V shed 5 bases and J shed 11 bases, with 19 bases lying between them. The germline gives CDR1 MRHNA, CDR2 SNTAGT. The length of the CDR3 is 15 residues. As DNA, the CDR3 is TGTGCCAGCAGTCCTGAGCGGGCCGACTTGACACCCCTCCACTTT. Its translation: CASSPERADLTPLHF.

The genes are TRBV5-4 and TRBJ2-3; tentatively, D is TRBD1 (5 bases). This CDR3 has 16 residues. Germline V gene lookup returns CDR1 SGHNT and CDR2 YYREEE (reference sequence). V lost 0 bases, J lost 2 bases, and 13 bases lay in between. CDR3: CASSLVDTLPTDTQYF. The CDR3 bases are TGTGCCAGCAGCTTGGTGGACACTCTTCCCACAGATACGCAGTATTTT. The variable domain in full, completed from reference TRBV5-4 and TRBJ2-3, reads ETGVTQSPTHLIKTRGQQVTLRCSSQSGHNTVSWYQQALGQGPQFIFQYYREEENGRGNFPPRFSGLQFPNYSSELNVNALELDDSALYLCASSLVDTLPTDTQYFGPGTRLTVL.

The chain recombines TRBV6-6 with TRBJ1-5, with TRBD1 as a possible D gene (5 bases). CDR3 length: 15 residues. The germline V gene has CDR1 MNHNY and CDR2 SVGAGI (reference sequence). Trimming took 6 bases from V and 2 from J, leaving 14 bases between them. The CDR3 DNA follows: TGTGCCAGCAGGAACACCGGAGGGGGCAATCAGCCCCAGCATTTT. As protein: CASRNTGGGNQPQHF.

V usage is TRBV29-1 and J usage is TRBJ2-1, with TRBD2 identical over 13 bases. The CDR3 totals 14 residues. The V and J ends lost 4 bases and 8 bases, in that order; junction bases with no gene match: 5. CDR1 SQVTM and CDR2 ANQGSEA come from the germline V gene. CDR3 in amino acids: CSVGTSGSIDEQFF. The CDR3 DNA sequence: TGCAGCGTTGGGACTAGCGGGAGTATCGATGAGCAGTTCTTC.

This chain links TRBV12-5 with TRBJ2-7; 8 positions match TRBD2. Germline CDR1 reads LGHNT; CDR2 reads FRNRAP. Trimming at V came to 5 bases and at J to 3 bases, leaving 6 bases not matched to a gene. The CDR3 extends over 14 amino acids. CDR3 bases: TGTGCTAGTGGTAAGGGCGGGGGGAGCTACGAGCAGTACTTC. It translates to CASGKGGGSYEQYF. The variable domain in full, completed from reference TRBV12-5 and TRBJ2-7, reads DARVTQTPRHKVTEMGQEVTMRCQPILGHNTVFWYRQTMMQGLELLAYFRNRAPLDDSGMPKDRFSAEMPDATLATLKIQPSEPRDSAVYFCASGKGGGSYEQYFGPGTRLTVT.

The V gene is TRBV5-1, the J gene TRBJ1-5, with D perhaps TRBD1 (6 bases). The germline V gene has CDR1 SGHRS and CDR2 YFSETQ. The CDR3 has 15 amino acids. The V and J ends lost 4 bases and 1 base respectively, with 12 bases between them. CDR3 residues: CASSPTGHSNQPQHF. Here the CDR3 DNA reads TGCGCCAGCAGCCCGACAGGTCACAGCAATCAGCCCCAGCATTTT.

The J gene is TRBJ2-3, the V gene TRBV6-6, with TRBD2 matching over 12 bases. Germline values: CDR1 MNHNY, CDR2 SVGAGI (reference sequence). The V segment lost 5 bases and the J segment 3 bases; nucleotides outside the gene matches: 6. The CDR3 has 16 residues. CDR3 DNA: TGTGCCAGCAGTATCGGACTAGCGGGGCAAACAGATACGCAGTATTTT. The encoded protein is CASSIGLAGQTDTQYF.

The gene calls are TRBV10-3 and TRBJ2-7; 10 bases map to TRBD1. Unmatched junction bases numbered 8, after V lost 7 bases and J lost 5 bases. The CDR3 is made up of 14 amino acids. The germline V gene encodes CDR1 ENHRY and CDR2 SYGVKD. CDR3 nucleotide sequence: TGTGCCATCACCAACCAGGGACAGGGGAACGAGCAGTACTTC. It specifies CAITNQGQGNEQYF.

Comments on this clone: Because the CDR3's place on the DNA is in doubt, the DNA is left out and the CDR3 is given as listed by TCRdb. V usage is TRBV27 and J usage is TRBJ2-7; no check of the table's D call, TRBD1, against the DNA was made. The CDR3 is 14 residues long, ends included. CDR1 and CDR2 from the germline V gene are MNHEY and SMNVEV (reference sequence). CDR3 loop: CASSSSDRGDEQYF.

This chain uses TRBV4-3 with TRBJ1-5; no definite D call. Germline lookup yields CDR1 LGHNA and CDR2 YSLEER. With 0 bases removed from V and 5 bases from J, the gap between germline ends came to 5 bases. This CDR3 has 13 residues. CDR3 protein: CASSQERDQPQHF. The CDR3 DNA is TGCGCCAGCAGCCAAGAGAGGGATCAGCCCCAGCATTTT.

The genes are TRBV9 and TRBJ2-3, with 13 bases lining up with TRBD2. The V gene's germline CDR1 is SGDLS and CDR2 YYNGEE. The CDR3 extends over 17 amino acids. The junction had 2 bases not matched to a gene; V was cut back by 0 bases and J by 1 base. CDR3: CASSVATSGRGTDTQYF. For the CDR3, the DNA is TGTGCCAGCAGCGTAGCTACTAGCGGGAGGGGCACAGATACGCAGTATTTT.

CDR3 DNA sequence: TGCGCCAGCAGCCCCCGGACTAGCGGGCCCTACGAGCAGTACTTC. Translation gives CASSPRTSGPYEQYF. The chain employs TRBV5-1 and TRBJ2-7, with 11 bases that match TRBD2. Germline V gives CDR1 SGHRS, CDR2 YFSETQ. The CDR3 is 15 amino acids. J was trimmed by 2 bases and V by 4 bases; bases with no gene match: 5.

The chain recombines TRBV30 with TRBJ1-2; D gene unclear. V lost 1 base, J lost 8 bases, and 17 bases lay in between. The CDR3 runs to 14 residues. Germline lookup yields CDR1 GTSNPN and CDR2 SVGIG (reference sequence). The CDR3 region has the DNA TGTGCCTGGAGTGCCGACACGTCTATTATGGGCTACACCTTC. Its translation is CAWSADTSIMGYTF.

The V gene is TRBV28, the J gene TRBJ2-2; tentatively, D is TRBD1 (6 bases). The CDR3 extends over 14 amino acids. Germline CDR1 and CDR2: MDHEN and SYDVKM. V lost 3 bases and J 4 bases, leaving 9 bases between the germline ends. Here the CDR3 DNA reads TGTGCCAGCAGTTTTACAGGGAGCACCGGGGAGCTGTTTTTT. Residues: CASSFTGSTGELFF.

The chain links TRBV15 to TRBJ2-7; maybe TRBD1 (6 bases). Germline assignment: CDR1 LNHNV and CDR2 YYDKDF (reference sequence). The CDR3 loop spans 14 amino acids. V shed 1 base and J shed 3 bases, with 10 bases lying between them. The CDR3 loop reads CATSRGGQNYEQYF. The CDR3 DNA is TGTGCCACCAGCAGAGGAGGACAGAACTACGAGCAGTACTTC.